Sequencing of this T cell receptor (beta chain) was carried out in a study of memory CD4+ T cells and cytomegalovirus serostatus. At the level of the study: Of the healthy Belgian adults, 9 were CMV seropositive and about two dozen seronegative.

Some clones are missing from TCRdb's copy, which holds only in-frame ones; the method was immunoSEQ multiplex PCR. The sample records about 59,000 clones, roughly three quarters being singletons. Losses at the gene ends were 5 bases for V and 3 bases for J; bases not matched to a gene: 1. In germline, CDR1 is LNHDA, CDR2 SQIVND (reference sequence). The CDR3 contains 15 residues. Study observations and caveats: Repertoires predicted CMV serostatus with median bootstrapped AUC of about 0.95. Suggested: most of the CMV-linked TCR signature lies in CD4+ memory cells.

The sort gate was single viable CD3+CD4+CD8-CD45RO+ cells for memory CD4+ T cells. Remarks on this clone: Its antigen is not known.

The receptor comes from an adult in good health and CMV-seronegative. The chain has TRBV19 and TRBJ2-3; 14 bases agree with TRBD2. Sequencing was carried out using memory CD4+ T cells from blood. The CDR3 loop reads CASSWTSGRTDTQYF. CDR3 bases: TGTGCCAGTAGTTGGACTAGCGGGAGGACAGATACGCAGTATTTT.